The 23 T cell receptor beta chains presented below share a single source sample, sequenced in a study of early T cells in non-severe SARS-CoV-2 infection. TCRdb re-derived calls from the 5' RACE reads in MiXCR, one entry per CDR3 protein. Here the sample spans tens of thousands of distinct CDR3 sequences, roughly 12% being singletons. The sequenced sample consisted of whole blood. All receptors derive from an adult who was a healthcare worker with PCR-confirmed SARS-CoV-2 infection or an uninfected control (not recorded which).

The chain is built from TRBV5-1 and TRBJ2-1, with D perhaps matching TRBD1 (5 bases). The V gene's germline CDR1 is SGHRS and CDR2 YFSETQ. The V gene lost 3 bases and the J gene lost 8 bases, with 12 bases spanning the gap. The CDR3 contains 13 residues. The CDR3 DNA reads as TGCGCCAGCAGCTCCATTTGGGGCGATGAGCAGTTCTTC. This codes for CASSSIWGDEQFF.

This clonotype has just a few counts. The CDR3 here is CASSPLEGGRPLGPDTQYF. DNA for the CDR3: TGTGCCAGCAGCCCATTGGAGGGCGGGAGACCCCTTGGACCAGATACGCAGTATTTT. The genes are TRBV4-2 and TRBJ2-3; 7 positions agree with TRBD2. J was trimmed by 4 bases and V by 4 bases; bases with no gene match: 20. The CDR3 contains 19 residues. Looked up from germline, CDR1 is LGHNA and CDR2 is YNFKEQ.

The V gene is TRBV7-2, the J gene TRBJ1-5; 8 bases align to TRBD1. V lost 3 bases, J lost 5 bases, and 6 bases stayed unmatched. CDR1 is SGHTA and CDR2 is FQGNSA in the germline V gene. The length of the CDR3 is 15 residues. The CDR3 protein is CASSFTGGNDQPQHF. In DNA form, the CDR3 reads TGTGCCAGCAGCTTTACAGGGGGTAATGATCAGCCCCAGCATTTT.

This clonotype showed up just a few times. The chain uses TRBV12-3 or TRBV12-4 and TRBJ1-6; no clear D. The ends were cut back, 10 bases at V and 6 bases at J, with 13 bases in the middle. The CDR3 length is 13 residues. In DNA form, the CDR3 reads TGTGCCACCGTACTAGATGGTAATTCACCCCTCCACTTT. It specifies CATVLDGNSPLHF.

This clonotype showed up many times. The chain joins TRBV12-2 to TRBJ2-2; no check of the table's D call, TRBD2, against the DNA was made. TRBV12-2 is a known pseudogene. The CDR3 length is 16 residues. CDR3 sequence (DNA): TGTGCAAGTCGCCTCAGGACTAGCGGGACTACCGGGGAGCTGTTTTTT. It yields the protein CASRLRTSGTTGELFF.

This clonotype has a handful of counts. The chain combines TRBV5-1 with TRBJ2-3; 7 bases map to TRBD2. The CDR3 contains 15 residues. V trimming: 0 bases; J trimming: 6 bases; junction bases outside the gene matches: 7. Germline V lookup: CDR1 SGHRS, CDR2 YFSETQ. CDR3 coding DNA: TGCGCCAGCAGCTTGGAAATTAGCGGGCAGGATACGCAGTATTTT. Residues: CASSLEISGQDTQYF.

This clonotype was counted a few times. This chain joins TRBV10-3 and TRBJ2-2, with D maybe TRBD1 (5 bases). V lost 10 bases, J lost 1 base, and 13 bases lay in between. The CDR3 totals 14 residues. Germline loops: CDR1 ENHRY, CDR2 SYGVKD. The CDR3 DNA reads TGTGCCACCGGACACGGAGTGAACACCGGGGAGCTGTTTTTT. Translating gives CATGHGVNTGELFF.

In its sample, this clonotype was seen many times. V gene TRBV5-1 combines with J gene TRBJ1-1; D not certain. The CDR3 is 15 residues long. Germline V gene lookup returns CDR1 SGHRS and CDR2 YFSETQ. V was trimmed by 4 bases and J by 0 bases, leaving 13 bases between them. This CDR3 reads CASSPYTTMNTEAFF. The CDR3 nucleotides are TGCGCCAGCAGCCCGTACACGACCATGAACACTGAAGCTTTCTTT. The full variable domain, with the rest looked up from reference TRBV5-1 and TRBJ1-1, is KAGVTQTPRYLIKTRGQQVTLSCSPISGHRSVSWYQQTPGQGLQFLFEYFSETQRNKGNFPGRFSGRQFSNSRSEMNVSTLELGDSALYLCASSPYTTMNTEAFFGQGTRLTVV.

The genes are TRBV7-9 and TRBJ2-3; D remains ambiguous. Trimming cost V 6 bases and J 4 bases, with 8 bases left between them. Germline-derived CDR1 and CDR2 are SEHNR and FQNEAQ (reference sequence). This CDR3 is 12 amino acids long. The CDR3 DNA is TGTGCCAGCAGTACCACAGCAGATACGCAGTATTTT. Its protein product is CASSTTADTQYF.

This chain connects TRBV12-3 or TRBV12-4 to TRBJ2-3, with 8 bases fitting TRBD2. The junction had 6 bases not matched to a gene; V was cut back by 7 bases and J by 0 bases. The CDR3 has 15 amino acids. The CDR3 spells CASTRGGLSTDTQYF. CDR3 nucleotide sequence: TGTGCCAGCACCCGGGGGGGCCTTAGCACAGATACGCAGTATTTT.

This clonotype was counted a few times. In nucleotides, the CDR3 is TGTGCCAGCATCCGACAGGGCCAAGAGACCCAGTACTTC. It is translated as CASIRQGQETQYF. The chain couples TRBV3-1 to TRBJ2-5, with 7 bases aligning to TRBD1. This CDR3 is built from 13 residues. V trimming: 7 bases; J trimming: 1 base; junction bases outside the gene matches: 3. Germline V gene data show CDR1 as LGHDT and CDR2 as YNNKEL (reference sequence).

This chain connects TRBV20-1 to TRBJ1-1; 7 bases align to TRBD1. Germline lookup yields CDR1 DFQATT and CDR2 SNEGSKA (reference sequence). The CDR3 sequence is 13 residues long. V trimming: 5 bases; J trimming: 2 bases; junction bases outside the gene matches: 5. The CDR3 nucleotides are TGCAGTGCTCCTCGACAGGGTAACACTGAAGCTTTCTTT. It specifies CSAPRQGNTEAFF.

This clonotype occurred a few times. The V gene is TRBV3-1, the J gene TRBJ2-2; 10 bases line up with TRBD1. The CDR3 runs to 15 residues. Trimming cost V 8 bases and J 5 bases; bases outside gene matches: 8. Germline values: CDR1 LGHDT, CDR2 YNNKEL (reference sequence). The CDR3 DNA sequence: TGTGCCAGCTATACCGGGACAGGGGTGACCGGGGAGCTGTTTTTT. This sequence encodes CASYTGTGVTGELFF. Full variable domain (remainder filled in from reference TRBV3-1 and TRBJ2-2): DTAVSQTPKYLVTQMGNDKSIKCEQNLGHDTMYWYKQDSKKFLKIMFSYNNKELIINETVPNRFSPKSPDKAHLNLHINSLELGDSAVYFCASYTGTGVTGELFFGEGSRLTVL.

The J gene is TRBJ2-6, the V gene TRBV29-1, with D possibly TRBD2 on 7 matching bases. CDR1 SQVTM and CDR2 ANQGSEA come from the germline V gene. The CDR3 is 15 residues long. The germline V and J ends were trimmed by 6 bases and 0 bases, with 12 bases remaining between them. In nucleotides, the CDR3 is TGCAGCGTCAGGGGAGGGGTCTCTGGGGCCAACGTCCTGACTTTC. Residues: CSVRGGVSGANVLTF.

The CDR3 DNA sequence: TGCAGTGCTAGAGAGGGACCCAAAGAGACCCAGTACTTC. Encoded protein: CSAREGPKETQYF. The V call is TRBV20-1, the J call TRBJ2-5; D possibly matches TRBD1 or TRBD2 (5 bases each). Trimming shortened V by 0 bases and J by 3 bases, and 8 bases separated the two germline ends. The CDR3 consists of 13 residues. Germline V gene lookup returns CDR1 DFQATT and CDR2 SNEGSKA (reference sequence).

The gene calls are TRBV20-1 and TRBJ2-2; TRBD1 agrees at 9 bases. The CDR3 runs 15 residues. The trim removed 5 bases at V and 4 bases at J, leaving 8 bases unmatched. Germline CDR1 and CDR2: DFQATT and SNEGSKA (reference sequence). This CDR3 reads CSAFYRGRPTGELFF. The CDR3 DNA sequence: TGCAGTGCTTTTTACAGGGGGCGCCCCACCGGGGAGCTGTTTTTT.

This clonotype was picked up many times. V is TRBV4-2 and J is TRBJ2-1; D gene uncertain. The V gene lost 2 bases and the J gene lost 2 bases, with 10 bases spanning the gap. Germline V lookup: CDR1 LGHNA, CDR2 YNFKEQ. This CDR3 contains 15 residues. CDR3 region: CASSQSTPAYNEQFF. CDR3 sequence (DNA): TGTGCCAGCAGCCAATCCACCCCGGCCTACAATGAGCAGTTCTTC.

The chain combines TRBV2 with TRBJ1-4; perhaps TRBD1 as D (6 bases). Trimming shortened V by 7 bases and J by 0 bases, and 9 bases separated the two germline ends. CDR1 is SNHLY, CDR2 FYNNEI, per germline. This CDR3 has 14 residues. The CDR3 region is CASKNRATNEKLFF. The CDR3 coding sequence is TGTGCCAGCAAAAACAGGGCAACTAATGAAAAACTGTTTTTT.

This clonotype has a handful of counts. J is TRBJ1-4 and V is TRBV12-3 or TRBV12-4; D is unresolved. V was clipped by 6 bases and J by 11 bases, with 10 bases between them. This CDR3 is 11 amino acids long. CDR3 DNA: TGTGCCAGCAGCATCCGAAAGAAACTGTTTTTT. It translates to CASSIRKKLFF.

This clonotype was seen a few times. This chain joins TRBV29-1 and TRBJ2-3; no clear D. The V end lost 3 bases, the J end lost 1 base, and 8 bases lay between the germline ends. The germline V gene has CDR1 SQVTM and CDR2 ANQGSEA. This CDR3 spans 13 amino acids. The CDR3 loop reads CSVDPRGTDTQYF. CDR3 DNA sequence: TGCAGCGTTGATCCTCGGGGCACAGATACGCAGTATTTT.

This clonotype was detected a few times. The chain joins TRBV3-1 to TRBJ1-2; 12 bases are a match to TRBD1. CDR1 LGHDT and CDR2 YNNKEL come from the germline V gene (reference sequence). The trim removed 5 bases at V and 4 bases at J, leaving 11 bases unmatched. CDR3 size: 17 residues. The CDR3 protein is CASSFRDRGRGGYGYTF. The CDR3 DNA reads TGTGCCAGCAGCTTCCGGGACAGGGGGCGCGGCGGCTATGGCTACACCTTC.

This clonotype appeared many times. The chain has TRBV29-1 and TRBJ2-5, with D uncertain. This CDR3 is 14 amino acids long. Trimming shortened V by 0 bases and J by 3 bases, and 11 bases separated the two germline ends. The germline gives CDR1 SQVTM, CDR2 ANQGSEA. CDR3 nucleotide sequence: TGCAGCGTTGAAGAATTTTACAAGAAAGAGACCCAGTACTTC. Amino acid sequence: CSVEEFYKKETQYF.

CDR3 region: CASSPGTGRLQRPKSSYNEQFF. Here the CDR3 DNA reads TGCGCCAGCAGCCCCGGGACAGGCCGTCTCCAGCGACCCAAGAGCTCCTACAATGAGCAGTTCTTC. The V call is TRBV5-1, the J call TRBJ2-1; TRBD1 agrees at 8 bases. Germline CDR1 and CDR2: SGHRS and YFSETQ. V shed 4 bases and J 0 bases; nucleotides not matched to a gene: 24. The CDR3 is made up of 22 amino acids.